A selection of T cell receptor beta chains follows, all from one sample in a study of T cell repertoires in cytomegalovirus infection. TCRdb ran MiXCR on the reads and lists one entry per CDR3 protein. The sample lists about 920,000 distinct CDR3 sequences, around 32% occurring once. For these receptors, no antigen is known. The source was cultured CD8+ T cells from PBMCs, collected from culture after CMV antigen stimulation. The receptor source for this set is a human donor in good health (CMV status not recorded). Some clones in this sample may be carry-over from other donors' samples. The CDR3 runs from the conserved cysteine through the conserved F or W. D genes are given only for firm matches. Clone size appears in some rows only: once, few, many, or a class for an expanded clone.

V	J	D	size	DNA	CDR3
TRBV6-2/TRBV6-3	TRBJ2-1	.	.	TGTGCCAGCAGTTACTCGAGGGGGGGCGGGAATGAGCAGTTCTTC	CASSYSRGGGNEQFF
TRBV2	TRBJ2-7	.	.	TGTGCCAGCCTAGAGGTGGGTGACGAGCAGTACTTC	CASLEVGDEQYF
TRBV13	TRBJ2-7	.	.	TGTGCCAGCACCTCGACGACTCTGAGCTCCTACGAGCAGTACTTC	CASTSTTLSSYEQYF
TRBV7-8	TRBJ2-3	.	many	TGTGCCAGCAGCCCGCGGGCGGGCCCCAGCACAGATACGCAGTATTTT	CASSPRAGPSTDTQYF
TRBV9	TRBJ2-5	TRBD1	.	TGTGCCAGCAGCCGGTCAAGAGGGGGCGAGACCCAGTACTTC	CASSRSRGGETQYF
TRBV6-1	TRBJ1-1	.	few	TGTGCCAGCCATAGGGGGGAGGCGAACACTGAAGCTTTCTTT	CASHRGEANTEAFF
TRBV7-8	TRBJ2-1	TRBD1	many	TGTGCCAGCAGCTTACCTGCGGACAGGGACACTCCGGGCTCCTACAATGAGCAGTTCTTC	CASSLPADRDTPGSYNEQFF
TRBV28	TRBJ1-1	.	.	TGTGCCAGCAGACCTCGGGACGGTTACATGAACACTGAAGCTTTCTTT	CASRPRDGYMNTEAFF
TRBV27	TRBJ2-3	.	few	TGTGCCAGCAGTGATGTAGCCTGGCGGCATAGCACAGATACGCAGTATTTT	CASSDVAWRHSTDTQYF
TRBV27	TRBJ2-4	.	few	TGTGCCAGCAGTCCCACTCCAAACATTCAGTACTTC	CASSPTPNIQYF
TRBV6-2/TRBV6-3	TRBJ1-5	.	few	TGTGCCAGCAGCCCATTGGACAGTCTAGCGCCCCAGCATTTT	CASSPLDSLAPQHF
TRBV7-9	TRBJ1-1	.	few	TGTGCCAGCAGCCACCGGGGGGGTCGGCACACTGAAGCTTTCTTT	CASSHRGGRHTEAFF
TRBV4-1	TRBJ2-2	.	many	TGCGCCAGCAGCCAAGATCAGGGGATCACCGGGGAGCTGTTTTTT	CASSQDQGITGELFF
TRBV4-1	TRBJ1-1	.	.	TGCGCCAGCAGCCCCCCGGGAGGGTGGACTGAAGCTTTCTTT	CASSPPGGWTEAFF
TRBV5-1	TRBJ2-7	TRBD1	.	TGCGCCAGCAGCTTGGCGGGACAGGCCGAGCAGTACTTC	CASSLAGQAEQYF
TRBV7-9	TRBJ1-2	TRBD1	few	TGTGCCAGCAGCCGACCGGGACAGGATGGCTACACCTTC	CASSRPGQDGYTF
TRBV7-2	TRBJ2-2	.	.	TGTGCCAGCAGCACCCCCGCGGACAGTGCGAACACCGGGGAGCTGTTTTTT	CASSTPADSANTGELFF
TRBV7-8	TRBJ1-1	.	many	TGTGCCAGCAGCCCTAGGGGCATGAACACTGAAGCTTTCTTT	CASSPRGMNTEAFF
TRBV7-6	TRBJ2-1	.	.	TGTGCCAGCAGCCTGAGACACATAGCCTACAATGAGCAGTTCTTC	CASSLRHIAYNEQFF
TRBV12-3/TRBV12-4	TRBJ1-5	.	many	TGTGCCAGCAGCTTAGGGGCCGGCAATCAGCCCCAGCATTTT	CASSLGAGNQPQHF
TRBV6-2/TRBV6-3	TRBJ1-6	.	.	TGTGCCAGCAGTTACTCGACCGGGGGCTGGAATTCACCCCTCCACTTT	CASSYSTGGWNSPLHF
TRBV27	TRBJ2-4	TRBD1	.	TGTGCCAGCAGTTTATTACCGGGTCAGGGACAGAACATTCAGTACTTC	CASSLLPGQGQNIQYF
TRBV4-1	TRBJ1-1	.	.	TGCGCCAGCAGCCAAGATGGAAAGGGGAGGATGAACACTGAAGCTTTCTTT	CASSQDGKGRMNTEAFF
TRBV24-1	TRBJ2-2	.	.	TGTGCCACCAGTGATTTAGGGCAGATGAACACCGGGGAGCTGTTTTTT	CATSDLGQMNTGELFF
TRBV4-3	TRBJ1-5	.	.	TGCGCCAGCAGCCAGGGCGACGGTAAGCCCCAGCATTTT	CASSQGDGKPQHF
TRBV5-4	TRBJ2-7	TRBD1	.	TGTGCCAGCAGCGGCGGACAGGACAGCTACGAGCAGTACTTC	CASSGGQDSYEQYF
TRBV4-1	TRBJ2-7	.	.	TGCGCCAGCAGCCAAGTAAGCAACTGGGACCTCTCCTACGAGCAGTACTTC	CASSQVSNWDLSYEQYF
TRBV7-2	TRBJ1-1	.	many	TGTGCCAGCAGCTTAGACAACACTCCTCTGCCGAACACTGAAGCTTTCTTT	CASSLDNTPLPNTEAFF
TRBV27	TRBJ2-5	.	.	TGTGCCAGCACTTCGGTCATAGGGGAGACCCAGTACTTC	CASTSVIGETQYF
TRBV7-9	TRBJ1-2	.	.	TGTGCCAGCAGCATACCTGACAGTTTTTTTTTTAACTATGGCTACACCTTC	CASSIPDSFFFNYGYTF
TRBV15	TRBJ1-6	.	.	TGTGCCACCAGCAGAGATAAGGGGACGGCATATAATTCACCCCTCCACTTT	CATSRDKGTAYNSPLHF
TRBV19	TRBJ2-5	TRBD1	few	TGTGCCAGTAGTATAGATGGGACAGGGGAAGGAGAGACCCAGTACTTC	CASSIDGTGEGETQYF
TRBV19	TRBJ1-1	TRBD1	.	TGTGCCAGTAGCCCCGGGACAGGGATTCGGAACACTGAAGCTTTCTTT	CASSPGTGIRNTEAFF
TRBV5-1	TRBJ2-3	.	few	TGCGCCAGCGGCCCCGGGGATACGCAGTATTTT	CASGPGDTQYF
TRBV25-1	TRBJ2-4	TRBD1	.	TGTGCCAGCAGTCCAGGGGGCGGAGTTAGAAACATTCAGTACTTC	CASSPGGGVRNIQYF
TRBV19	TRBJ1-3	.	.	TGTGCCAGTAGTCTCCGGGAGACAGGAGGAAACACCATATATTTT	CASSLRETGGNTIYF
TRBV7-2	TRBJ1-1	.	many	TGTGCCAGCAGCTTTAGTCATAGATACACTGAAGCTTTCTTT	CASSFSHRYTEAFF
TRBV7-8	TRBJ2-3	TRBD2	.	TGTGCCAGCAGCTTAGTGGGGGGAGGGATAGATACGCAGTATTTT	CASSLVGGGIDTQYF
TRBV6-1	TRBJ2-7	.	.	TGTGCCAGCAGTGAGCGCAAGAGCTCCTACGAGCAGTACTTC	CASSERKSSYEQYF
TRBV7-6	TRBJ1-6	.	.	TGTGCCAGCAGCCTCCTATCAGGGAGGGATTCACCCCTCCACTTT	CASSLLSGRDSPLHF
TRBV28	TRBJ2-5	.	.	TGTGCCAGCAGTGCCGGGACTGCCCTTGGGTCCCAAGAGACCCAGTACTTC	CASSAGTALGSQETQYF
TRBV6-1	TRBJ2-1	.	many	TGTGCCAGCAGTGAAGTACGACTTAATGGGGCCAATGAGCAGTTCTTC	CASSEVRLNGANEQFF
TRBV7-8	TRBJ2-1	.	.	TGTGCCAGCAGTATAATTACGGGGAATGAGCAGTTCTTC	CASSIITGNEQFF
TRBV7-7	TRBJ2-5	.	many	TGTGCTAGCAGCTCAACCGGGACTTTGGAGACCCAGTACTTC	CASSSTGTLETQYF
TRBV27	TRBJ2-5	.	.	TGTGCCAGCAGTTTGCTTGGGGCCGAGACCCAGTACTTC	CASSLLGAETQYF
TRBV6-5	TRBJ1-2	.	.	TGTGCCAGCAGCGGTGACAACCGGGCGGCATTTCATGGCTACACCTTC	CASSGDNRAAFHGYTF
TRBV29-1	TRBJ2-5	.	.	TGCAGCGTTGTGGGGGAAGAGACCCAGTACTTC	CSVVGEETQYF